Each of the 29 T cell receptor beta chains below was sequenced from the same sample in a study of blood T cell repertoires in COVID-19. Profiling relied on immunoSEQ multiplex PCR, and the TCRdb table lists in-frame clones only, not all of them. In the table there are 200,000 to 300,000 clones, about 91% of which are singletons. Sequencing was performed on PBMCs or T cells enriched from blood (not recorded which). All receptors derive from a woman between 40 and 50 years old with acute COVID-19.

The rearrangement links TRBV3-1 (or the pseudogene TRBV3-2) to TRBJ2-7, with D possibly matching TRBD2 (5 bases). V was shortened by 3 bases and J by 7 bases, with 25 bases between the two germline ends. CDR1 is LGHDT, CDR2 YNNKEL, per germline (reference sequence). The CDR3 has 17 residues. CDR3 in amino acids: CASSHSSRVPSGGEQYF. CDR3 DNA: TGTGCCAGCAGCCATTCGTCTCGGGTCCCGAGTGGAGGAGAGCAGTACTTC.

This clone has a single count. The chain has TRBV10-3 and TRBJ1-1; weak D call: TRBD1 (6 bases). Germline V CDR1 and CDR2: ENHRY, SYGVKD. The CDR3 runs 14 residues. V was clipped by 2 bases and J by 1 base, with 8 bases between them. CDR3 DNA sequence: TGTGCCATCAGTGAGGGGACACCGAACACTGAAGCTTTCTTT. Residues: CAISEGTPNTEAFF.

The rearrangement uses TRBV2 and TRBJ1-1, with 7 positions matching TRBD1. Germline V CDR1 and CDR2: SNHLY, FYNNEI. The CDR3 contains 15 residues. V trimming: 2 bases; J trimming: 4 bases; junction bases outside the gene matches: 7. The CDR3 bases are TGTGCCAGCAGTGAATCGACAGGGCTTCTCACTGAAGCTTTCTTT. Translated: CASSESTGLLTEAFF.

The chain couples TRBV12-3 or TRBV12-4 to TRBJ1-5; D gene uncertain. CDR3 length: 12 amino acids. Trimming left V 3 bases short and J 5 bases short, with 5 bases between. The CDR3 region has the DNA TGTGCCAGCAGTTTGGCATATCAGCCCCAGCATTTT. Translation gives CASSLAYQPQHF.

This clone appeared once. The chain links TRBV19 to TRBJ1-6, with 8 bases aligning to TRBD1. The CDR3 is 16 amino acids. V gave up 5 bases and J gave up 7 bases; unmatched junction bases: 10. The germline V gene has CDR1 LNHDA and CDR2 SQIVND (reference sequence). As DNA, the CDR3 is TGTGCCAGTAGTCCACAAGGACAGGGACAAAATTCACCCCTCCACTTT. Its translation is CASSPQGQGQNSPLHF.

V and J are TRBV7-2 and TRBJ1-4, with D possibly being TRBD1 (5 bases). Germline CDR1 and CDR2: SGHTA and FQGNSA. The CDR3 length is 14 residues. Trimming left V 1 base short and J 7 bases short, with 10 bases between. The DNA for the CDR3 is TGTGCCAGCAGCTTAGGGGGCTACAGTGAAAAACTGTTTTTT. Its translation: CASSLGGYSEKLFF.

The chain is built from TRBV29-1 and TRBJ2-6; 7 nucleotides align to TRBD2. V trimming: 0 bases; J trimming: 6 bases; junction bases outside the gene matches: 11. CDR3 size: 17 residues. Germline CDR1 SQVTM, CDR2 ANQGSEA. CDR3 residues: CSVEDSGRGREANVLTF. The CDR3 nucleotides read TGCAGCGTTGAAGATTCTGGGAGGGGAAGAGAGGCCAACGTCCTGACTTTC.

This clone was seen a few times. This rearrangement joins TRBV11-2 to TRBJ2-7, with D uncertain. Looked up from germline, CDR1 is SGHAT and CDR2 is FQNNGV. V dropped 6 bases and J dropped 0 bases, with 12 bases sitting between them. This CDR3 is built from 14 residues. This chain's CDR3 is CASRRGVASYEQYF. CDR3 DNA sequence: TGTGCCAGCAGAAGAGGTGTGGCCTCCTACGAGCAGTACTTC. The whole variable domain, filled in from reference TRBV11-2 and TRBJ2-7, reads EAGVAQSPRYKIIEKRQSVAFWCNPISGHATLYWYQQILGQGPKLLIQFQNNGVVDDSQLPKDRFSAERLKGVDSTLKIQPAKLEDSAVYLCASRRGVASYEQYFGPGTRLTVT.

This clone was found a few times. V gene TRBV11-2 combines with J gene TRBJ1-5; 11 bases line up with TRBD1. Germline lookup yields CDR1 SGHAT and CDR2 FQNNGV. The CDR3 loop spans 18 amino acids. V was clipped by 5 bases and J by 3 bases; unmatched bases: 12. This CDR3 is CASSHSVVGQGDNQPQHF. CDR3 sequence (DNA): TGTGCCAGCAGCCATAGCGTGGTGGGACAGGGGGACAATCAGCCCCAGCATTTT.

The chain links TRBV4-1 to TRBJ1-6, with 10 bases identical to TRBD1. Germline values: CDR1 MGHRA, CDR2 YSYEKL. CDR3 length: 17 residues. V trimming: 1 base; J trimming: 10 bases; junction bases outside the gene matches: 10. In nucleotides, the CDR3 is TGCGCCAGCAGCCAAGGCCAAAGCGGACAGGGGGGCTCACCCCTCCACTTT. It is translated as CASSQGQSGQGGSPLHF.

The V call is TRBV3-1 (or the pseudogene TRBV3-2), the J call TRBJ1-2; no clear D gene. The CDR3 has 13 amino acids. CDR1 is LGHDT and CDR2 is YNNKEL in the germline V gene (reference sequence). Between the trimmed V and J ends, which lost 0 bases and 4 bases, there was a span of 6 bases. The CDR3 loop is CASSQDLLYGYTF. DNA for the CDR3: TGTGCCAGCAGCCAAGATCTCCTCTATGGCTACACCTTC.

J is TRBJ1-3 and V is TRBV2; maybe TRBD1 (6 bases). The CDR3 consists of 12 residues. Germline V gene data show CDR1 as SNHLY and CDR2 as FYNNEI. V was cut by 5 bases and J by 8 bases, with 10 bases left in between. CDR3 region: CASSRQEDTIYF. The CDR3 region has the DNA TGTGCCAGCAGTAGACAGGAGGACACCATATATTTT.

This chain connects TRBV10-3 to TRBJ1-5; TRBD1 might be the D (6 bases). Germline V gives CDR1 ENHRY, CDR2 SYGVKD. Trimming left V 2 bases short and J 1 base short, with 6 bases between. The CDR3 runs to 14 residues. The CDR3 DNA reads TGTGCCATCAGTGAGGGACAGAGCAATCAGCCCCAGCATTTT. Amino acids: CAISEGQSNQPQHF.

The CDR3 DNA is TGTGCCAGCAGTTCCCCCCCGCGAGCTAACTATGGCTACACCTTC. Translated: CASSSPPRANYGYTF. The chain couples TRBV28 to TRBJ1-2; no firm D call. The CDR3 is 15 residues long. Trimming stripped 4 bases from V and 0 bases from J, with 12 bases between. Germline CDR1 reads MDHEN; CDR2 reads SYDVKM.

Comments on this clone: The sample contains more than one DNA sequence encoding this CDR3. J is TRBJ2-7 and V is TRBV11-2; the D is unclear. Trimming pared 1 base from V and 3 bases from J, leaving 4 bases between. Looked up from germline, CDR1 is SGHAT and CDR2 is FQNNGV. There are 12 residues in the CDR3. This chain's CDR3 is CASSLASYEQYF. CDR3 DNA sequence: TGTGCCAGCAGCTTAGCCAGCTACGAGCAGTACTTC.

This clone occurred once. The V gene is TRBV6-5, the J gene TRBJ1-2, with D perhaps TRBD1 (5 bases). Germline CDR1 MNHEY, CDR2 SVGAGI. The length of the CDR3 is 14 residues. Trimming removed 0 bases from V and 7 bases from J, with 12 bases in between. CDR3: CASSYSNSGPGYTF. Here the CDR3 DNA reads TGTGCCAGCAGTTACTCTAACTCAGGGCCTGGCTACACCTTC.

The genes are TRBV11-2 and TRBJ1-2; 7 bases line up with TRBD1. Trimming removed 5 bases from V and 3 bases from J; junction bases left unmatched: 12. Looked up from germline, CDR1 is SGHAT and CDR2 is FQNNGV. There are 16 residues in the CDR3. This CDR3 is CASSANGAGGHYGYTF. In DNA form, the CDR3 reads TGTGCCAGCAGCGCCAACGGGGCAGGGGGACACTATGGCTACACCTTC.

The CDR3 DNA sequence: TGTGCCAGCAGCGTGGGACTAGCGGGCTATGAGCAGTTCTTC. Translated: CASSVGLAGYEQFF. This chain uses TRBV13 with TRBJ2-1, with 12 bases matching TRBD2. In germline, CDR1 is PRHDT, CDR2 FYEKMQ (reference sequence). CDR3 length: 14 residues. The V and J ends lost 5 bases and 8 bases, in that order; junction bases with no gene match: 4. The full variable domain, its missing parts supplied by reference TRBV13 and TRBJ2-1, is AAGVIQSPRHLIKEKRETATLKCYPIPRHDTVYWYQQGPGQDPQFLISFYEKMQSDKGSIPDRFSAQQFSDYHSELNMSSLELGDSALYFCASSVGLAGYEQFFGPGTRLTVL.

The chain is built from TRBV27 and TRBJ2-3; tentative D call: TRBD1 (6 bases). The CDR3 extends over 14 amino acids. Germline CDR1 reads MNHEY; CDR2 reads SMNVEV (reference sequence). V was clipped by 4 bases and J by 2 bases, with 10 bases between them. This chain's CDR3 is CASSWTAPTDTQYF. CDR3 sequence (DNA): TGTGCCAGCAGTTGGACAGCACCCACAGATACGCAGTATTTT.

The chain carries TRBV18 and TRBJ2-7, with TRBD2 identical over 7 bases. Germline V lookup: CDR1 KGHSH, CDR2 LQKENI. This CDR3 spans 13 amino acids. V shed 2 bases, J shed 3 bases, and the junction held 1 base outside the gene matches. The CDR3 bases are TGTGCCAGCTCACCATTAGCGGGCTACGAGCAGTACGTC. Protein: CASSPLAGYEQYV.

The chain is built from TRBV19 and TRBJ1-2; 9 positions match TRBD1. Germline V CDR1 and CDR2: LNHDA, SQIVND (reference sequence). V was clipped by 4 bases and J by 11 bases; unmatched bases: 5. The CDR3 is 12 amino acids. The CDR3 DNA follows: TGTGCCAGTAGTAGCCGGGACAGGGTGTACACCTTC. Protein product: CASSSRDRVYTF.

This clone occurred once. This chain connects TRBV29-1 to TRBJ1-6; D is unresolved. Trimming cost V 4 bases and J 0 bases, with 10 bases left between them. CDR3 length: 15 amino acids. Germline CDR1 reads SQVTM; CDR2 reads ANQGSEA. CDR3 sequence: CSVAIESSYNSPLHF. The CDR3 DNA follows: TGCAGCGTTGCTATCGAGAGCTCCTATAATTCACCCCTCCACTTT.

The chain has TRBV10-3 and TRBJ2-3; D is possibly TRBD2 (5 bases). The CDR3 length is 13 residues. The V gene lost 11 bases and the J gene lost 6 bases, with 18 bases spanning the gap. CDR1 ENHRY and CDR2 SYGVKD come from the germline V gene. The CDR3 is CASRPAESDTQYF. For the CDR3, the DNA is TGTGCCTCCCGACCAGCGGAATCGGATACGCAGTATTTT.

The J gene is TRBJ2-2, the V gene TRBV3-1 (or the pseudogene TRBV3-2); tentatively, D is TRBD2 (6 bases). V lost 4 bases to trimming and J lost 1 base, with 10 bases between them. The CDR3 is 15 residues long. Germline CDR1 LGHDT, CDR2 YNNKEL (reference sequence). CDR3 in amino acids: CASSPRRGNTGELFF. CDR3 bases: TGTGCCAGCAGCCCGCGGCGGGGGAACACCGGGGAGCTGTTTTTT.

The chain employs TRBV18 and TRBJ2-2; D ambiguous. V gave up 3 bases and J gave up 8 bases, with 10 bases separating them. The CDR3 runs 13 residues. Germline-derived CDR1 and CDR2 are KGHSH and LQKENI. The CDR3 bases are TGTGCCAGCTCACCGACACAAGAGGGGGAGCTGTTTTTT. Residues: CASSPTQEGELFF.

This chain uses TRBV7-2 with TRBJ1-1; unclear D gene. This CDR3 contains 15 residues. V gave up 1 base and J gave up 3 bases, with 12 bases separating them. CDR1 is SGHTA, CDR2 FQGNSA, per germline. CDR3 region: CASSLGGPSHTEAFF. The CDR3 DNA is TGTGCCAGCAGCTTAGGAGGGCCTAGCCACACTGAAGCTTTCTTT.

The chain has TRBV5-1 and TRBJ2-7, with 7 bases matching TRBD2. The germline gives CDR1 SGHRS, CDR2 YFSETQ. This CDR3 comprises 18 residues. J gave up 2 bases and V 0 bases, and 14 bases lay outside the gene matches. The CDR3 DNA follows: TGCGCCAGCAGCTTGGCCTGGGCCGGGGAGGGTATGGCCTACGAGCAGTACTTC. Translated, it gives CASSLAWAGEGMAYEQYF.

This chain uses TRBV2 with TRBJ2-3; 7 bases match TRBD2. Looked up from germline, CDR1 is SNHLY and CDR2 is FYNNEI. V gave up 2 bases and J gave up 4 bases; unmatched junction bases: 6. The CDR3 is 15 residues long. CDR3 DNA: TGTGCCAGCAGTGAATGGGAGGGTCGGGCAGATACGCAGTATTTT. As protein: CASSEWEGRADTQYF.

The genes are TRBV30 and TRBJ2-7; either TRBD1 or TRBD2 may fit D (5 bases each). This CDR3 is built from 12 residues. The V end lost 7 bases, the J end lost 6 bases, and 16 bases lay between the germline ends. The germline gives CDR1 GTSNPN, CDR2 SVGIG (reference sequence). DNA for the CDR3: TGTGCCTCGAGAGGGGCCCTGCGCGAGCAGTACTTC. Amino acid sequence: CASRGALREQYF.